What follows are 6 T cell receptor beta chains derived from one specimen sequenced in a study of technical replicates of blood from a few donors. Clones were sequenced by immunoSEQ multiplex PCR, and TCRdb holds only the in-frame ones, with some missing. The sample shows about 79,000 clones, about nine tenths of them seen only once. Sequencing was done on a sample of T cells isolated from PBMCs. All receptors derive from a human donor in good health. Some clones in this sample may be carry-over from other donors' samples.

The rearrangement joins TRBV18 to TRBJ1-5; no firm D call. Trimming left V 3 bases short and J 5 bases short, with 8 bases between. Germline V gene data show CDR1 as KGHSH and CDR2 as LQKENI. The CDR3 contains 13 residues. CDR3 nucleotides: TGTGCCAGCTCACCGGGTCAGGATCAGCCCCAGCATTTT. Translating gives CASSPGQDQPQHF.

CDR3: CASSLVSRGYEQYF. The CDR3 bases are TGTGCCAGCAGTTTGGTGTCGAGAGGCTACGAGCAGTACTTC. V and J are TRBV27 and TRBJ2-7; D not certain. Deletions cut 3 bases from V and 3 bases from J, with 12 bases between. The germline V gene encodes CDR1 MNHEY and CDR2 SMNVEV (reference sequence). The CDR3 is 14 residues long.

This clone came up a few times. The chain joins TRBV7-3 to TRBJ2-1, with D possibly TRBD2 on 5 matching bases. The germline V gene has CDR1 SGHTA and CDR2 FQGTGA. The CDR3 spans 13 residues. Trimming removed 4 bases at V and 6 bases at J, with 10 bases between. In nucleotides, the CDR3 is TGTGCCAGCAGCTCGGGATACGGCAATGAGCAGTTCTTC. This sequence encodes CASSSGYGNEQFF.

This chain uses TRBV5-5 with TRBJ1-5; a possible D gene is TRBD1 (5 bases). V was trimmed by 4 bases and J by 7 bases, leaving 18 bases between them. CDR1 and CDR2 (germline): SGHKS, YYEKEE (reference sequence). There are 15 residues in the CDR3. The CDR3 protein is CASSLRADAGQPQHF. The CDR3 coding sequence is TGTGCCAGCAGCCTCCGGGCGGACGCAGGGCAGCCCCAGCATTTT. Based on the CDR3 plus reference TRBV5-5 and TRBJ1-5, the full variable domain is DAGVTQSPTHLIKTRGQQVTLRCSPISGHKSVSWYQQVLGQGPQFIFQYYEKEERGRGNFPDRFSARQFPNYSSELNVNALLLGDSALYLCASSLRADAGQPQHFGDGTRLSIL.

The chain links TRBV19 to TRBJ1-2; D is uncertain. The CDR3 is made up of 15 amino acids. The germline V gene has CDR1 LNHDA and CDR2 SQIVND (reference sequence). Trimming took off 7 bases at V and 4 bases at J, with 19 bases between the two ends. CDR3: CASTNGRDLFYGYTF. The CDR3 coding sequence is TGTGCCAGTACGAATGGGCGGGATCTTTTCTATGGCTACACCTTC. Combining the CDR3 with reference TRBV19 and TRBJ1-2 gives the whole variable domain DGGITQSPKYLFRKEGQNVTLSCEQNLNHDAMYWYRQDPGQGLRLIYYSQIVNDFQKGDIAEGYSVSREKKESFPLTVTSAQKNPTAFYLCASTNGRDLFYGYTFGSGTRLTVV.

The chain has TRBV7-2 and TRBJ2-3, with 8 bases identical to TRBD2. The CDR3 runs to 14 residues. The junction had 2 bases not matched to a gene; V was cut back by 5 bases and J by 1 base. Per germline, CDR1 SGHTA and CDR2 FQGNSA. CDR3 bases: TGTGCCAGCAGCCAGGGACTAGGCACAGATACGCAGTATTTT. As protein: CASSQGLGTDTQYF.